Listed here are 27 T cell receptor beta chains from one sample, sequenced in a study of response to subunit inactivated influenza vaccine. TCRdb reanalysed the RT-PCR reads using MiXCR and keeps one entry per CDR3 protein. There are approximately 680,000 distinct CDR3 sequences in the sample; about a sixth occur only once, and 11% lies in the top ten. Specimen: PBMCs from blood, collected less than 13 days after vaccination. These receptor sequences come from a man aged 50 to 60 who received an inactivated influenza vaccine.

The chain employs TRBV5-1 and TRBJ2-5, with TRBD2 matching 10 bases. The CDR3 is 16 amino acids. The germline V gene has CDR1 SGHRS and CDR2 YFSETQ. J lost 6 bases, V lost 4 bases, and 12 bases had no gene match. The DNA of the CDR3 is TGCGCCAGCAGCACGACTAGCGGGTCCCCCGGGAAGACCCAGTACTTC. The encoded protein is CASSTTSGSPGKTQYF.

The table lists this clonotype with a few counts. The rearrangement uses TRBV20-1 and TRBJ2-3; D is perhaps TRBD2 (6 bases). V gave up 1 base and J gave up 0 bases, with 17 bases separating them. CDR3 size: 17 residues. Germline values: CDR1 DFQATT, CDR2 SNEGSKA (reference sequence). This CDR3 reads CSARVRLGDSSTDTQYF. The CDR3 bases are TGCAGTGCTAGAGTAAGACTGGGGGACTCTAGCACAGATACGCAGTATTTT.

V usage is TRBV7-2 and J usage is TRBJ2-5; D gene unclear. The V gene lost 5 bases and the J gene lost 2 bases, with 12 bases spanning the gap. This CDR3 region has 14 residues. CDR1 and CDR2 (germline): SGHTA, FQGNSA. The CDR3 reads CASSPPMGQETQYF. The CDR3 DNA follows: TGTGCCAGCAGCCCCCCAATGGGGCAAGAGACCCAGTACTTC.

The rearrangement uses TRBV28 and TRBJ2-1; possibly TRBD2 for D (6 bases). Trimming stripped 1 base from V and 9 bases from J, with 7 bases between. The CDR3 covers 12 residues. Germline assignment: CDR1 MDHEN and CDR2 SYDVKM. The CDR3, as DNA: TGTGCCAGCAGTTTATTCGGGGGTGAGCAGTTCTTC. It encodes CASSLFGGEQFF.

This clonotype showed up just a few times. The chain is built from TRBV12-3 or TRBV12-4 and TRBJ1-2; tentatively, D is TRBD1 (5 bases). V lost 8 bases and J 0 bases, leaving 10 bases between the germline ends. The CDR3 spans 13 residues. The CDR3 nucleotides read TGTGCCAGCCACGGGGGGGCTAACTATGGCTACACCTTC. As protein: CASHGGANYGYTF.

CDR3 sequence (DNA): TGTGCCAGCAGCTCGAATTTCGACAGACCCCCCTCTAACGATAGCAATCAGCCCCAGCATTTT. This codes for CASSSNFDRPPSNDSNQPQHF. V usage is TRBV11-3 and J usage is TRBJ1-5; a possible D gene is TRBD1 (5 bases). Germline lookup yields CDR1 SGHNT and CDR2 YENEEA. The V end lost 4 bases, the J end lost 0 bases, and 28 bases lay between the germline ends. The CDR3 covers 21 residues.

This clonotype was counted between two and nine times. The chain uses TRBV7-3 and TRBJ2-2, with 10 positions matching TRBD1. Germline trimming cut 1 base from V and 5 bases from J; bases unmatched to any gene: 7. Germline CDR1 SGHTA, CDR2 FQGTGA. The CDR3 contains 17 residues. This chain's CDR3 is CASSLMPGQGETGELFF. CDR3 coding DNA: TGTGCCAGCAGCTTAATGCCCGGACAGGGGGAAACCGGGGAGCTGTTTTTT.

In nucleotides, the CDR3 is TGTGCCAGCAGCTCAGGTGCGCGGAAGTACTACAATGAGCAGTTCTTC. Translating it yields CASSSGARKYYNEQFF. The gene calls are TRBV7-9 and TRBJ2-1; D uncertain. The V and J ends lost 4 bases and 3 bases respectively, with 16 bases between them. The CDR3 is 16 residues long. Germline V CDR1 and CDR2: SEHNR, FQNEAQ (reference sequence).

The chain employs TRBV2 and TRBJ2-2; 7 nucleotides match TRBD2. The germline gives CDR1 SNHLY, CDR2 FYNNEI. The junction had 2 bases not matched to a gene; V was cut back by 1 base and J by 0 bases. This CDR3 spans 16 amino acids. CDR3 sequence: CASSEGGGTNTGELFF. CDR3 in DNA: TGTGCCAGCAGTGAAGGGGGGGGGACGAACACCGGGGAGCTGTTTTTT.

This clonotype was observed a few times. V usage is TRBV6-6 and J usage is TRBJ2-5; a weak D match, TRBD2 (5 bases). Germline V gives CDR1 MNHNY, CDR2 SVGAGI (reference sequence). This CDR3 is 11 amino acids long. Trimming cost V 5 bases and J 10 bases, with 11 bases left between them. The CDR3 sequence is CASSTARDQYF. The CDR3 DNA reads TGTGCCAGCAGTACCGCCCGGGACCAGTACTTC.

The rearrangement uses TRBV10-3 and TRBJ2-3, with 7 bases identical to TRBD1. The CDR3 totals 13 residues. Trimming at V came to 5 bases and at J to 4 bases, leaving 3 bases not matched to a gene. CDR1 and CDR2 from the germline V gene are ENHRY and SYGVKD. The DNA of the CDR3 is TGTGCCATCAGTCCACAGGGGCCAGATACGCAGTATTTT. Its translation is CAISPQGPDTQYF.

This clonotype was picked up a small number of times. Here the CDR3 reads CASTHRDRVTDTQYF. In DNA form, the CDR3 reads TGTGCCAGCACTCACCGGGACAGGGTAACAGATACGCAGTATTTT. The V and J genes are TRBV12-3 or TRBV12-4 and TRBJ2-3; 9 bases map to TRBD1. V lost 7 bases, J lost 3 bases, and 8 bases stayed unmatched. CDR3 length: 15 residues.

This rearrangement joins TRBV5-5 to TRBJ2-7, with no clear D. The V gene lost 2 bases and the J gene lost 3 bases, with 15 bases spanning the gap. CDR1 and CDR2 from the germline V gene are SGHKS and YYEKEE (reference sequence). The CDR3 sequence is 15 residues long. The CDR3 DNA is TGTGCCAGCAGCTTTACAGCCCACCCAAACTACGAGCAGTACTTC. It encodes CASSFTAHPNYEQYF.

The chain carries TRBV3-1 and TRBJ1-1; possible D gene TRBD1, 5 bases. The V gene's germline CDR1 is LGHDT and CDR2 YNNKEL (reference sequence). V lost 3 bases to trimming and J lost 4 bases, with 15 bases between them. This CDR3 spans 15 amino acids. The CDR3: CASSHTPSRGTEAFF. The CDR3 DNA reads as TGTGCCAGCAGCCATACCCCCTCAAGGGGCACTGAAGCTTTCTTT.

The V and J genes are TRBV6-1 and TRBJ1-1; perhaps TRBD1 as D (6 bases). There are 10 residues in the CDR3. Germline values: CDR1 MNHNS, CDR2 SASEGT. Deletions cut 2 bases from V and 14 bases from J, with 9 bases between. CDR3 bases: TGTGCCAGCAGTGAACGTGGGGGCTTCTTT. Translation gives CASSERGGFF.

This clonotype was found a few times. V usage is TRBV12-3 or TRBV12-4 and J usage is TRBJ1-5, with D possibly TRBD1 on 5 matching bases. The CDR3 totals 16 residues. Trimming left V 0 bases short and J 4 bases short, with 13 bases between. CDR3 DNA: TGTGCCAGCAGTTTAGCTCGGGGGGGGAGTAATCAGCCCCAGCATTTT. It translates to CASSLARGGSNQPQHF.

This chain uses TRBV11-2 with TRBJ2-1; 8 nucleotides line up with TRBD1. Losses at the gene ends were 9 bases for V and 5 bases for J; bases not matched to a gene: 15. CDR3 length: 16 residues. Germline V gene lookup returns CDR1 SGHAT and CDR2 FQNNGV. The CDR3 loop reads CASRRGGTGPDNEQFF. In DNA, the CDR3 is TGTGCCAGTCGCCGCGGAGGGACAGGTCCTGACAATGAGCAGTTCTTC.

This chain uses TRBV7-3 with TRBJ2-1, with 12 bases that match TRBD2. J lost 7 bases, V lost 2 bases, and 9 bases had no gene match. The CDR3 length is 17 residues. CDR1 and CDR2 (germline): SGHTA, FQGTGA. The CDR3 reads CASSLCRLAGAMNEQFF. The CDR3 bases are TGTGCCAGCAGCTTATGCCGACTAGCGGGAGCGATGAATGAGCAGTTCTTC.

This clonotype was recorded a few times. This chain uses TRBV28 with TRBJ2-5; D unclear. The V end lost 6 bases, the J end lost 7 bases, and 15 bases lay between the germline ends. The V gene's germline CDR1 is MDHEN and CDR2 SYDVKM. This CDR3 has 13 residues. CDR3 protein: CASRSTRPGTQYF. CDR3 nucleotides: TGTGCCAGCAGAAGCACCCGCCCAGGGACCCAGTACTTC. The complete variable domain, with remaining parts taken from reference TRBV28 and TRBJ2-5, reads DVKVTQSSRYLVKRTGEKVFLECVQDMDHENMFWYRQDPGLGLRLIYFSYDVKMKEKGDIPEGYSVSREKKERFSLILESASTNQTSMYLCASRSTRPGTQYFGPGTRLLVL.

This clonotype appeared a few times. The rearrangement uses TRBV20-1 and TRBJ2-3; 9 bases are a match to TRBD2. J lost 4 bases, V lost 0 bases, and 8 bases had no gene match. Germline CDR1 DFQATT, CDR2 SNEGSKA (reference sequence). This CDR3 is built from 16 residues. In DNA, the CDR3 is TGCAGTGCTAGAGATCTCGGCGGGGGGGGCCCAGATACGCAGTATTTT. This translates into CSARDLGGGGPDTQYF.

This clonotype was picked up a small number of times. V usage is TRBV27 and J usage is TRBJ1-1, with D possibly being TRBD1 (6 bases). CDR1 is MNHEY and CDR2 is SMNVEV in the germline V gene (reference sequence). Trimming took 0 bases from V and 3 from J, leaving 8 bases between them. The CDR3 length is 14 residues. The CDR3 reads CASSLSTGYTEAFF. CDR3 nucleotide sequence: TGTGCCAGCAGTTTATCTACAGGGTACACTGAAGCTTTCTTT.

This clonotype has a single count. The J gene is TRBJ2-3, the V gene TRBV5-4; 10 nucleotides match TRBD2. Trimming cost V 4 bases and J 6 bases; bases outside gene matches: 8. This CDR3 is built from 15 residues. CDR1 and CDR2 from the germline V gene are SGHNT and YYREEE (reference sequence). The CDR3 DNA is TGTGCCAGCAGCCGACCGGGACTAGCGCTGGATACGCAGTATTTT. Translated: CASSRPGLALDTQYF.

The J gene is TRBJ2-2, the V gene TRBV4-2, with no clear D. CDR3 size: 15 residues. The germline CDR1 and CDR2 sequences are LGHNA and YNFKEQ. V dropped 0 bases and J dropped 0 bases, with 5 bases sitting between them. The chain's CDR3 is CASSQDPANTGELFF. The DNA for the CDR3 is TGTGCCAGCAGCCAAGATCCGGCGAACACCGGGGAGCTGTTTTTT.

V usage is TRBV5-4 and J usage is TRBJ2-5; no firm D call. This CDR3 is built from 14 residues. Germline lookup yields CDR1 SGHNT and CDR2 YYREEE (reference sequence). V lost 2 bases and J lost 1, with 9 bases in between. As DNA, the CDR3 is TGTGCCAGCAGCTTAAGTAGCACCCAAGAGACCCAGTACTTC. It is translated as CASSLSSTQETQYF.

This clonotype was counted between two and nine times. The gene calls are TRBV28 and TRBJ2-7; D is uncertain. The V end was cut by 3 bases, the J end by 3 bases, with 6 bases between. The CDR3 extends over 12 amino acids. Germline V gene data show CDR1 as MDHEN and CDR2 as SYDVKM. The DNA of the CDR3 is TGTGCCAGCAGTTTTAAGCGCTACGAGCAGTACTTC. It codes for CASSFKRYEQYF.

In this sample, this clonotype turned up a few times. The gene calls are TRBV10-1 and TRBJ2-7, with D maybe TRBD2 (5 bases). CDR3 length: 14 residues. Germline CDR1 reads WNHNN; CDR2 reads SYGVQD (reference sequence). Trimming removed 0 bases from V and 3 bases from J, with 9 bases in between. The CDR3 spells CASSESRENYEQYF. In DNA form, the CDR3 reads TGCGCCAGCAGTGAGTCTAGGGAGAACTACGAGCAGTACTTC.

This chain joins TRBV9 and TRBJ1-2; 9 nucleotides align to TRBD1. The ends lost 4 bases at V and 6 bases at J; junction bases unmatched: 7. This CDR3 is built from 14 residues. The germline gives CDR1 SGDLS, CDR2 YYNGEE. CDR3 region: CASSPGQGIHGYTF. The CDR3 bases are TGTGCCAGCAGCCCGGGACAGGGTATCCATGGCTACACCTTC.